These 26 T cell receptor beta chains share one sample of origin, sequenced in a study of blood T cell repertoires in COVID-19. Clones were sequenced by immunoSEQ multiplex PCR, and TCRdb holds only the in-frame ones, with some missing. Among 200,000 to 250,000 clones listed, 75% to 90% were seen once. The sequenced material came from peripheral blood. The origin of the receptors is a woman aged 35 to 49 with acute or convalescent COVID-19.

The CDR3 protein is CASSFSRDRGLSLHF. The CDR3, as DNA: TGTGCCAGCAGCTTTTCCAGGGACAGGGGGCTTTCCCTCCACTTT. The chain recombines TRBV11-2 with TRBJ1-6; 12 nucleotides align to TRBD1. V lost 3 bases and J lost 14; bases outside the gene matches: 8. CDR3 length equals 15 residues. CDR1 and CDR2 from the germline V gene are SGHAT and FQNNGV.

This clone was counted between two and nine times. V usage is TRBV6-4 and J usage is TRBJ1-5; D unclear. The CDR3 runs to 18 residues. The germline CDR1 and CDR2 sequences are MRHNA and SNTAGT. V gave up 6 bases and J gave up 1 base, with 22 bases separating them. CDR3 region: CASSPHQVYLRSNQPQHF. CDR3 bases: TGTGCCAGCAGCCCTCATCAGGTTTATCTTAGAAGCAATCAGCCCCAGCATTTT.

This CDR3 reads CASSPLSGNTIYF. As DNA, the CDR3 is TGTGCCAGCAGCCCACTCTCGGGAAACACCATATATTTT. The chain is built from TRBV7-8 and TRBJ1-3; no firm D call. The V and J ends lost 5 bases and 4 bases respectively, with 9 bases between them. The germline V gene encodes CDR1 SGHVS and CDR2 FQNEAQ. The CDR3 contains 13 residues.

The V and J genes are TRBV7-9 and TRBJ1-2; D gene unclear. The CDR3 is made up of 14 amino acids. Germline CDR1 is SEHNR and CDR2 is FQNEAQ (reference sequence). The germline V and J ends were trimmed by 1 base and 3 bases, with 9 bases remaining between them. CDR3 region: CASSLVTGDYGYTF. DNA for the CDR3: TGTGCCAGCAGCTTAGTCACCGGGGACTATGGCTACACCTTC.

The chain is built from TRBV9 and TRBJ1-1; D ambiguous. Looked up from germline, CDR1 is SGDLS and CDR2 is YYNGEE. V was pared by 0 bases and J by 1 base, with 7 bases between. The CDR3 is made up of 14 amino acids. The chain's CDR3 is CASSVGATNTEAFF. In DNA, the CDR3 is TGTGCCAGCAGCGTAGGCGCCACGAACACTGAAGCTTTCTTT.

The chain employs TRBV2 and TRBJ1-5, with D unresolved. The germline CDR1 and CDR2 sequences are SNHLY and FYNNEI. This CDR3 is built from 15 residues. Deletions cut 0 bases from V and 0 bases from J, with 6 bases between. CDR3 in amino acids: CASSEARYSNQPQHF. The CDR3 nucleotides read TGTGCCAGCAGTGAAGCCCGTTATAGCAATCAGCCCCAGCATTTT.

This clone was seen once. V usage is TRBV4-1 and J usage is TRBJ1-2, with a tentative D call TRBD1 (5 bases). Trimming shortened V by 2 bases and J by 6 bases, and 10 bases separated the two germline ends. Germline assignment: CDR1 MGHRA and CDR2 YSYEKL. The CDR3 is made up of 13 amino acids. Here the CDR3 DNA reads TGCGCCAGCAGCCAACAGGGTAGCCATGGCTACACCTTC. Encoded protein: CASSQQGSHGYTF.

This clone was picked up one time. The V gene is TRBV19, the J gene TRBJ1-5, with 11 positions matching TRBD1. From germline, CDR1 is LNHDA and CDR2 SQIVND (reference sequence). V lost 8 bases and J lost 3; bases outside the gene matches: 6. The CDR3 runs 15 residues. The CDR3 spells CASSGTGGFNQPQHF. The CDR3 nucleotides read TGTGCCAGTTCCGGGACAGGGGGTTTCAATCAGCCCCAGCATTTT.

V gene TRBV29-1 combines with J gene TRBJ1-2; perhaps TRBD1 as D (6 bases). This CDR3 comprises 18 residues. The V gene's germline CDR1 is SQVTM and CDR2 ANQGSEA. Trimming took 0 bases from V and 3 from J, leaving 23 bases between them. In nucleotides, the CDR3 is TGCAGCGTTGAAGACAGCCATTCCCCCCTCACAGGGCACTATGGCTACACCTTC. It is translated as CSVEDSHSPLTGHYGYTF.

This CDR3 reads CASSQTEFYEQYV. The CDR3 nucleotides read TGCGCCAGCAGTCAGACAGAATTCTACGAGCAGTACGTC. V is TRBV10-2 and J is TRBJ2-7; tentatively, D is TRBD1 (5 bases). The CDR3 consists of 13 residues. Between the trimmed V and J ends, which lost 5 bases and 3 bases, there was a span of 11 bases. CDR1 is WSHSY and CDR2 is SAAADI in the germline V gene.

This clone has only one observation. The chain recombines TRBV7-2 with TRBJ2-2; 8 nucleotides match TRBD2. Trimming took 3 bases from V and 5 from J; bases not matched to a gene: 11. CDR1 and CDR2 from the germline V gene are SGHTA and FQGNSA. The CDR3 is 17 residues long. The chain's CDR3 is CASSFRGGLSDTGELFF. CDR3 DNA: TGTGCCAGCAGCTTCCGGGGGGGCCTCAGTGATACCGGGGAGCTGTTTTTT.

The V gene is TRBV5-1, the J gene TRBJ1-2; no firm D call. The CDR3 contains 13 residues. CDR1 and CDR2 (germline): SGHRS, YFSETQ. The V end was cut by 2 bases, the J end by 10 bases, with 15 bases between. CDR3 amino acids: CASSLTDGAYYTF. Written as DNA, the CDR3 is TGCGCCAGCAGCTTAACCGACGGAGCCTACTACACCTTC.

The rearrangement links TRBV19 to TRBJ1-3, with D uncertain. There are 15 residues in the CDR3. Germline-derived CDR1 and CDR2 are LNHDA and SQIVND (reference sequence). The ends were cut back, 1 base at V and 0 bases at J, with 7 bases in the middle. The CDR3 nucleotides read TGTGCCAGTAGTATAGCCGGGAGCTCTGGAAACACCATATATTTT. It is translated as CASSIAGSSGNTIYF.

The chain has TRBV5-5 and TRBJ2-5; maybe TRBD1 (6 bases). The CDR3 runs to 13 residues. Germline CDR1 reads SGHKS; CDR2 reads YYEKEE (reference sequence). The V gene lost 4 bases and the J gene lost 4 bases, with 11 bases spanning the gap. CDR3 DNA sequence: TGTGCCAGCAGCCCAAAACAGGGAGAGACCCAGTACTTC. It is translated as CASSPKQGETQYF.

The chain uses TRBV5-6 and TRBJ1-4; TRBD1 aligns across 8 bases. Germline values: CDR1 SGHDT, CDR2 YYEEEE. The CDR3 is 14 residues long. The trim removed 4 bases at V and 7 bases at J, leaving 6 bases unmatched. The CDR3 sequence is CASSPDREGEKLFF. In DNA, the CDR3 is TGTGCCAGCAGCCCGGACAGGGAGGGTGAAAAACTGTTTTTT.

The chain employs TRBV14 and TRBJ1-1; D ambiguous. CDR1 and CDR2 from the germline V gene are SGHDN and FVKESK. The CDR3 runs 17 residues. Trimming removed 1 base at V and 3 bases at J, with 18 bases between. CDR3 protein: CASSQVVRGIVDTEAFF. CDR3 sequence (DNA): TGTGCCAGCAGCCAAGTTGTACGGGGTATAGTGGACACTGAAGCTTTCTTT.

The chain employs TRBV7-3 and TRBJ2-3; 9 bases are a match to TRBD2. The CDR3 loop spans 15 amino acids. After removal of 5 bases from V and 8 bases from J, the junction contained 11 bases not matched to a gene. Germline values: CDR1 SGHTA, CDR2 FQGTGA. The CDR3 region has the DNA TGTGCCAGCAGCCTAGATCCGGGACTAGCAAGTACGCAGTATTTT. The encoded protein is CASSLDPGLASTQYF. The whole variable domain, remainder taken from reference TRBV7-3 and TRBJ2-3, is GAGVSQTPSNKVTEKGKYVELRCDPISGHTALYWYRQSLGQGPEFLIYFQGTGAADDSGLPNDRFFAVRPEGSVSTLKIQRTERGDSAVYLCASSLDPGLASTQYFGPGTRLTVL.

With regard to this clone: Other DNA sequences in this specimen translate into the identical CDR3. CDR3 sequence (DNA): TGTGCCACCAGCAGAGATGCAGGGGCGGGTAATGAAAAACTGTTTTTT. Its protein is CATSRDAGAGNEKLFF. This sequence joins TRBV15 and TRBJ1-4, with D possibly TRBD1 on 6 matching bases. This CDR3 contains 16 residues. Trimming pared 0 bases from V and 4 bases from J, leaving 12 bases between. Germline V gives CDR1 LNHNV, CDR2 YYDKDF (reference sequence).

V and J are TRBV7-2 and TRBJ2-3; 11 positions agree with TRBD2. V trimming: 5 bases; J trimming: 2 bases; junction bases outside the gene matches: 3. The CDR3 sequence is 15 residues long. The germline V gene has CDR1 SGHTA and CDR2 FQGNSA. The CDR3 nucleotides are TGTGCCAGCAGCAAGGGACTAGCGGTCACAGATACGCAGTATTTT. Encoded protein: CASSKGLAVTDTQYF. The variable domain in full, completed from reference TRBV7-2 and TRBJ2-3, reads GAGVSQSPSNKVTEKGKDVELRCDPISGHTALYWYRQSLGQGLEFLIYFQGNSAPDKSGLPSDRFSAERTGGSVSTLTIQRTQQEDSAVYLCASSKGLAVTDTQYFGPGTRLTVL.

The CDR3, as DNA: TGTGCCAGCAGGTTGGGCTCGTCCAATGAGCAGTTCTTC. Amino acid sequence: CASRLGSSNEQFF. The gene calls are TRBV12-3 or TRBV12-4 and TRBJ2-1; D gene unclear. With 6 bases removed from V and 6 bases from J, the gap between germline ends came to 12 bases. The CDR3 has 13 amino acids.

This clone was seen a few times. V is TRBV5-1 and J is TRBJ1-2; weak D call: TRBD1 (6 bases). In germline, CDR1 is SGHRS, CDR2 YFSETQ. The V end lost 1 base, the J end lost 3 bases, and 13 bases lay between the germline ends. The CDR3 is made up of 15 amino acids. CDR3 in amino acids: CASSLSSQGYYGYTF. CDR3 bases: TGCGCCAGCAGCTTGTCCTCACAGGGATACTATGGCTACACCTTC.

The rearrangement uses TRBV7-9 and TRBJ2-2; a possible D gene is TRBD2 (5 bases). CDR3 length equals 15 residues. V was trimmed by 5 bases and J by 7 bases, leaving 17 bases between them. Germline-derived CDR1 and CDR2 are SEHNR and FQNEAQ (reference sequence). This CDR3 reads CASSTGKDWGGELFF. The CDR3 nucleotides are TGTGCCAGCAGCACGGGGAAGGATTGGGGCGGGGAGCTGTTTTTT.

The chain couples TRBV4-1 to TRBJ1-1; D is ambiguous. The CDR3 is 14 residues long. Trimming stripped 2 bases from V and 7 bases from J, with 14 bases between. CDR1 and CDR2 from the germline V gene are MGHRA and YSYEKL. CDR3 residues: CASSQRGSEGEAFF. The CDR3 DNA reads TGCGCCAGCAGCCAAAGAGGGTCGGAGGGTGAAGCTTTCTTT.

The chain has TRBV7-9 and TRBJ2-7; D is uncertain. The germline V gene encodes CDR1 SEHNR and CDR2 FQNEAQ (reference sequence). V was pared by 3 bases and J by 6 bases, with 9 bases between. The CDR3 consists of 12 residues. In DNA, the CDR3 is TGTGCCAGCAGCTTGGCCCCCCGCGAGCAGTACGTC. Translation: CASSLAPREQYV.

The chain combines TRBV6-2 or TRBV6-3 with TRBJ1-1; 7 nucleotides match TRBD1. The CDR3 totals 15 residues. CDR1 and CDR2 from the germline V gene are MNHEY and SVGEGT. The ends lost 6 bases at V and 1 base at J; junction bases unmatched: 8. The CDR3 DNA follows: TGTGCCAGCAGCCACGACAGGGAAGGGAACACTGAAGCTTTCTTT. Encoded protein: CASSHDREGNTEAFF.

CDR3: CASRSSVGQGAFF. DNA of the CDR3: TGTGCCAGCAGATCATCGGTGGGACAAGGAGCTTTCTTT. The chain joins TRBV25-1 to TRBJ1-1; possibly TRBD1 for D (6 bases). Germline lookup yields CDR1 MGHDK and CDR2 SYGVNS. V dropped 6 bases and J dropped 10 bases, with 18 bases sitting between them. The CDR3 runs to 13 residues.